This entry describes one T cell receptor (beta chain). The data originate from a study of CD8+ T cells in alopecia areata. The CDR3 contains 15 residues. Germline CDR1 is SQVTM and CDR2 is ANQGSEA. V lost 5 bases to trimming and J lost 8 bases, with 24 bases between them. cDNA prepared by RNA extraction and subsequent reverse transcription served as the template for sequencing. Data came from immunoSEQ multiplex PCR; TCRdb stores just in-frame clones and leaves some out. The sample gives approximately 42,000 clones, roughly two thirds of which show up once; 20% to 25% is in the top ten. Regarding treatment: oral pan-JAK inhibitor, 5-10 mg twice daily.

The TCR comes from a human donor with alopecia areata. The material was CD8+ T cells sorted from blood, obtained at week 4, from a patient treated with tofacitinib. V gene TRBV29-1 combines with J gene TRBJ1-2; weak D call: TRBD1 (5 bases). The CDR3 bases are TGCAGCGTTATAAGTAGCGGCAGGGTGTCTGGCGGCTACACCTTC. It translates to CSVISSGRVSGGYTF.